Many counts were recorded for the clone carrying this T cell receptor beta chain. What it binds is not known. These data are taken from a study of regulatory T cells in long-lasting Graves disease. Looking at the study overall: Under 3 months of antithyroid drugs had been taken by newly diagnosed Graves' patients.

Unmatched junction bases numbered 7, after V lost 3 bases and J lost 2 bases. CDR1 and CDR2 from the germline V gene are MDHEN and SYDVKM. The CDR3 extends over 16 amino acids. Libraries of TCR beta came from iRepertoire HTBI primers plus Arm-PCR of CDR3 regions. MiXCR, applied by TCRdb to the multiplex PCR reads, yields one record per CDR3 protein. This sample yields about 430,000 distinct CDR3 sequences, of which 15% are seen a single time; about 7.6% belongs to the top ten. Time point described: newly diagnosed GD, antithyroid drugs for less than 3 months. There was RNA extracted from PBMCs, and the TCR library was made from it. General study points: There were preferences for TRBV28, TRBJ1-2 and TRBJ2-5 in persistent disease.

The same specimen was also included in a second study, on T cells in Graves' hyperthyroidism and ophthalmopathy.

The chain has TRBV28 and TRBJ2-3; 8 nucleotides agree with TRBD1. The material was peripheral blood mononuclear cells (PBMCs), obtained at new diagnosis, from a patient treated with antithyroid drugs. This TCR derives from a woman between 40 and 50 years old with Graves disease. The CDR3 reads CASSFRQGLYTDTQYF. The CDR3 DNA is TGTGCCAGCAGTTTCCGACAGGGGCTATACACAGATACGCAGTATTTT.